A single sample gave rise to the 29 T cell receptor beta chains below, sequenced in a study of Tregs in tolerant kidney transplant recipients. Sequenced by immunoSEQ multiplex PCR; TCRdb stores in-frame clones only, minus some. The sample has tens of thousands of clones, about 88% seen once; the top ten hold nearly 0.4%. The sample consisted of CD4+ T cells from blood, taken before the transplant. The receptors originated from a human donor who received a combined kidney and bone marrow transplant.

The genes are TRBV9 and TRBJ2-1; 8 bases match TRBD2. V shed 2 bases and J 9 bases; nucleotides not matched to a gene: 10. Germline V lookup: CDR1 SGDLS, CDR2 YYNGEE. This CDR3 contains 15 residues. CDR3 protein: CASSVVGRADAEQFF. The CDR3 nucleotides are TGTGCCAGCAGCGTGGTCGGGAGGGCCGATGCTGAGCAGTTCTTC.

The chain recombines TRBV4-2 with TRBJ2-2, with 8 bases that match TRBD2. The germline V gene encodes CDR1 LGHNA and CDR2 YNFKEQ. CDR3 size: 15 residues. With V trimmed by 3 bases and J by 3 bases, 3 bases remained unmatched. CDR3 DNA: TGTGCCAGCAGCCAGGGACTAGAACACACCGGGGAGCTGTTTTTT. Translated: CASSQGLEHTGELFF.

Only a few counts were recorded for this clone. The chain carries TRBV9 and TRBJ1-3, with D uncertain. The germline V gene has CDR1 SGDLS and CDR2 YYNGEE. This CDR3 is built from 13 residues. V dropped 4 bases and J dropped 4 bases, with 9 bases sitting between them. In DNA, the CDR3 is TGTGCCAGCAGCTTCGACACCGGAAACACCATATATTTT. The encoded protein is CASSFDTGNTIYF.

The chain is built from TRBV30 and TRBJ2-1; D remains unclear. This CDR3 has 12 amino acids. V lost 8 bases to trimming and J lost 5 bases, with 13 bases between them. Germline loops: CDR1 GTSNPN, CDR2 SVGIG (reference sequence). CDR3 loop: CAQVGLDNEQFF. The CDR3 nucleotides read TGTGCCCAGGTCGGTTTGGACAATGAGCAGTTCTTC.

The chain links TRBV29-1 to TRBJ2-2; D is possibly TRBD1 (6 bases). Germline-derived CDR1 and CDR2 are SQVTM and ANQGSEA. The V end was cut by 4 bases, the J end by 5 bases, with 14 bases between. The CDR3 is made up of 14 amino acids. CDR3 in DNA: TGCAGCGTTGGGGCAGGGGTTTCGACCGGGGAGCTGTTTTTT. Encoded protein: CSVGAGVSTGELFF.

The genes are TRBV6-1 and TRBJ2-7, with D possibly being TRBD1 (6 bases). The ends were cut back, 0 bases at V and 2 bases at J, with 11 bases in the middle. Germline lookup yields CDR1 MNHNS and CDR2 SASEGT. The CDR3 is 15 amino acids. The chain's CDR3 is CASSEAYKGAYEQYF. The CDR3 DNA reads TGTGCCAGCAGTGAAGCGTATAAGGGGGCCTACGAGCAGTACTTC.

CDR3 bases: TGCGCCAGCAGCTTGCGCGGGGGCACCTACAATGAGCAGTTCTTC. Translating gives CASSLRGGTYNEQFF. The chain employs TRBV5-1 and TRBJ2-1, with TRBD2 as a possible D gene (7 bases). This CDR3 comprises 15 residues. In germline, CDR1 is SGHRS, CDR2 YFSETQ. Trimming shortened V by 1 base and J by 2 bases, and 10 bases separated the two germline ends.

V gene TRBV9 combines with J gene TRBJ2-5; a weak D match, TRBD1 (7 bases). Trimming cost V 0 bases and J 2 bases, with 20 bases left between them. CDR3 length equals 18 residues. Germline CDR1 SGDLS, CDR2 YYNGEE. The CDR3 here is CASSVAPQGGELQETQYF. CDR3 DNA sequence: TGTGCCAGCAGCGTAGCTCCCCAGGGGGGAGAATTGCAAGAGACCCAGTACTTC.

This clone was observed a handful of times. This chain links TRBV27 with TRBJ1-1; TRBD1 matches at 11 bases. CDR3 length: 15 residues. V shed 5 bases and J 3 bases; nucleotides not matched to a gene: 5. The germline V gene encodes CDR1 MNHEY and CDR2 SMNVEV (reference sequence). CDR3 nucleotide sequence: TGTGCCAGCAGTAAGCGGACAGGGGGCCACACTGAAGCTTTCTTT. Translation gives CASSKRTGGHTEAFF.

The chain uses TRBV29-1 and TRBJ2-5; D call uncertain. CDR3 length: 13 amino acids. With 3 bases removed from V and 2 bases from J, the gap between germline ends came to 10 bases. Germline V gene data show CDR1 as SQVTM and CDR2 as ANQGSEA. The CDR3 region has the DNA TGCAGCGTTGAGGGCCAGGTACAAGAGACCCAGTACTTC. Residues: CSVEGQVQETQYF. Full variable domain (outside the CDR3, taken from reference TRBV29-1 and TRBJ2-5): SAVISQKPSRDICQRGTSLTIQCQVDSQVTMMFWYRQQPGQSLTLIATANQGSEATYESGFVIDKFPISRPNLTFSTLTVSNMSPEDSSIYLCSVEGQVQETQYFGPGTRLLVL.

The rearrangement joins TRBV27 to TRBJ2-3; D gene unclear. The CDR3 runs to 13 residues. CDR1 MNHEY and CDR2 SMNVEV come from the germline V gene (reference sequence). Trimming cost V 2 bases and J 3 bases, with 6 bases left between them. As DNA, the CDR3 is TGTGCCAGCAGTTTAGTACAAACAGATACGCAGTATTTT. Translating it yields CASSLVQTDTQYF.

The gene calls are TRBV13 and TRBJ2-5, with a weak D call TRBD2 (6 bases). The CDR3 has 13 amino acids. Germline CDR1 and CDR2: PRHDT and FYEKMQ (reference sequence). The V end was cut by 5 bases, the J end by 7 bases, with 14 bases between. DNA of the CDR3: TGTGCCAGCAGCCGGGACTCCTTGAGGACCCAGTACTTC. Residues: CASSRDSLRTQYF. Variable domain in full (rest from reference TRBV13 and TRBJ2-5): AAGVIQSPRHLIKEKRETATLKCYPIPRHDTVYWYQQGPGQDPQFLISFYEKMQSDKGSIPDRFSAQQFSDYHSELNMSSLELGDSALYFCASSRDSLRTQYFGPGTRLLVL.

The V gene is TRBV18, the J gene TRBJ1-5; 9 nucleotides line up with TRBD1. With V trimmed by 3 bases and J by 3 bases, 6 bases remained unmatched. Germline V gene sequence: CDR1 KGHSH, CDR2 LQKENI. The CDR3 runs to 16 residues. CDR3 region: CASSPEGTGNNQPQHF. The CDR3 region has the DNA TGTGCCAGCTCACCTGAAGGGACAGGGAACAATCAGCCCCAGCATTTT.

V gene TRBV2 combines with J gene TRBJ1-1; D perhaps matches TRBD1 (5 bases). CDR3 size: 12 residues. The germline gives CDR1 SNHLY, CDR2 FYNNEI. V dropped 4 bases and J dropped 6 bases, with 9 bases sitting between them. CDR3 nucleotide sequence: TGTGCCAGCAGTGCAGGGTCGGCTGAAGCTTTCTTT. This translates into CASSAGSAEAFF.

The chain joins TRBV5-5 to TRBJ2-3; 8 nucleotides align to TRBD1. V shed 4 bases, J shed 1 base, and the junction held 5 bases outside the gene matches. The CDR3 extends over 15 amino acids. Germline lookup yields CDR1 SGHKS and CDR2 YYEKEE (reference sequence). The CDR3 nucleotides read TGTGCCAGCAGCACTGCGACAGGGGGCACAGATACGCAGTATTTT. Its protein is CASSTATGGTDTQYF.

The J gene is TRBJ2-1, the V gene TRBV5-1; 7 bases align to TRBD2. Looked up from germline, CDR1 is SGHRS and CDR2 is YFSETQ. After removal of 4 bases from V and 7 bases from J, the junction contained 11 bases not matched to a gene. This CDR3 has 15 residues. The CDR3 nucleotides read TGCGCCAGCAGCGCGCGGGGGAGCGGGGTTAATGAGCAGTTCTTC. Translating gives CASSARGSGVNEQFF.

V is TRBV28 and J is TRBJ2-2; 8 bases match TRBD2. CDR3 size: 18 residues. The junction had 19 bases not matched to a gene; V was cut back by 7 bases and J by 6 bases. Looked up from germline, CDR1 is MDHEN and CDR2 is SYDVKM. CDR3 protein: CASKAGVFSNMRAGELFF. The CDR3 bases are TGTGCCAGCAAAGCGGGAGTGTTTTCGAATATGCGGGCCGGGGAGCTGTTTTTT.

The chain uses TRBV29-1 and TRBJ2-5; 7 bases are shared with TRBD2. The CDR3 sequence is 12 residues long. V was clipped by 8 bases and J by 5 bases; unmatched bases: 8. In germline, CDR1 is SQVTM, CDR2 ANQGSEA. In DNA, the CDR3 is TGCAGCACCCGAGTGGGAGGGGAGACCCAGTACTTC. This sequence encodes CSTRVGGETQYF. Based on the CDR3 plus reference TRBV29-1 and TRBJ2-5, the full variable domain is SAVISQKPSRDICQRGTSLTIQCQVDSQVTMMFWYRQQPGQSLTLIATANQGSEATYESGFVIDKFPISRPNLTFSTLTVSNMSPEDSSIYLCSTRVGGETQYFGPGTRLLVL.

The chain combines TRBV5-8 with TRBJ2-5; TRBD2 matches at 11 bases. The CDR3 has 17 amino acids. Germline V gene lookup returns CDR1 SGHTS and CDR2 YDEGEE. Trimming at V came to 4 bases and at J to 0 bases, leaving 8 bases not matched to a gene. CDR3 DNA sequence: TGTGCCAGCAGCCCAGGGACTAGCGGAGAGTACCAAGAGACCCAGTACTTC. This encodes CASSPGTSGEYQETQYF.

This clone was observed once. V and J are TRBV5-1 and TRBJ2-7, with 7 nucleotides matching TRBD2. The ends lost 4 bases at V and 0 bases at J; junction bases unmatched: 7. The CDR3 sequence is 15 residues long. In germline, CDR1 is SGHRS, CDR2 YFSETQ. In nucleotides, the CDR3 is TGCGCCAGCAGCCTACCTAGCGGCGACTCCTACGAGCAGTACTTC. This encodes CASSLPSGDSYEQYF.

The CDR3 sequence: CASSQGASRSTSSYNEQFF. The CDR3 DNA is TGCGCCAGCAGCCAAGGGGCTAGCCGGAGTACAAGCTCCTACAATGAGCAGTTCTTC. This chain links TRBV4-3 with TRBJ2-1; TRBD2 might be the D (5 bases). In germline, CDR1 is LGHNA, CDR2 YSLEER. V lost 1 base, J lost 0 bases, and 19 bases lay in between. The CDR3 runs to 19 residues.

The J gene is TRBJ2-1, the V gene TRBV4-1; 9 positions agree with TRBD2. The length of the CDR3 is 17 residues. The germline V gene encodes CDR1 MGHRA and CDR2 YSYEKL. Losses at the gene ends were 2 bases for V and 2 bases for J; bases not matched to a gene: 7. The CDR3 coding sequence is TGCGCCAGCAGCCAACCACTAGCGGGTAGCGCCTACAATGAGCAGTTCTTC. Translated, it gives CASSQPLAGSAYNEQFF.

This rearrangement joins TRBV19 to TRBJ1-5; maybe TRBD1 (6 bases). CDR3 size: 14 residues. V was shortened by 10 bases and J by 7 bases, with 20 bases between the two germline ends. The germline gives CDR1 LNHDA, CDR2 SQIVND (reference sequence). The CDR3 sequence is CATRNPGVGQPQHF. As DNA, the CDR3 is TGTGCCACCCGAAACCCAGGGGTGGGGCAGCCCCAGCATTTT.

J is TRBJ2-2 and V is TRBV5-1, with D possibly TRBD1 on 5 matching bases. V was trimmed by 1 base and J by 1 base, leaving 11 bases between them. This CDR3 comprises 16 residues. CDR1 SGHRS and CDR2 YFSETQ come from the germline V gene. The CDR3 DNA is TGCGCCAGCAGCTTGACAGGCTCCGGGAACACCGGGGAGCTGTTTTTT. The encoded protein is CASSLTGSGNTGELFF.

The CDR3 DNA reads as TGTGCCAGCAGTTTAAGTCAAAATTTAGCTTATAGCAATCAGCCCCAGCATTTT. Its translation: CASSLSQNLAYSNQPQHF. The V gene is TRBV28, the J gene TRBJ1-5; D is undetermined. The germline V and J ends were trimmed by 2 bases and 0 bases, with 17 bases remaining between them. This CDR3 spans 18 amino acids. CDR1 MDHEN and CDR2 SYDVKM come from the germline V gene.

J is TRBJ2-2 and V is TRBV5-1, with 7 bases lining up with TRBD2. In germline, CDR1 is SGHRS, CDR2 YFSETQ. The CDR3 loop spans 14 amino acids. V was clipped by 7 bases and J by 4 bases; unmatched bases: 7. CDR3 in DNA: TGCGCCAGCTCCCTGGGCGGGAGCACCGGGGAGCTGTTTTTT. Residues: CASSLGGSTGELFF.

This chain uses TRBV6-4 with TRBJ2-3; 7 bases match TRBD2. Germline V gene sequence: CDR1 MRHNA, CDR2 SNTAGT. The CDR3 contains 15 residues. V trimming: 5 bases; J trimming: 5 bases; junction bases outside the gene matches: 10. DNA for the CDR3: TGTGCCAGCAGTCCTGGGGGAAGGGAGGGAGATACGCAGTATTTT. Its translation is CASSPGGREGDTQYF.

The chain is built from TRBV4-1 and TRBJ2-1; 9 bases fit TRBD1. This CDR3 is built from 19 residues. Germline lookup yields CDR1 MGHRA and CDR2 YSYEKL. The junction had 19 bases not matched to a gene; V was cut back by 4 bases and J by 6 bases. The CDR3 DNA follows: TGCGCCAGCAGCCGTCACAGGGGGCGTACAGCGAGAGGATCCAATGAGCAGTTCTTC. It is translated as CASSRHRGRTARGSNEQFF.

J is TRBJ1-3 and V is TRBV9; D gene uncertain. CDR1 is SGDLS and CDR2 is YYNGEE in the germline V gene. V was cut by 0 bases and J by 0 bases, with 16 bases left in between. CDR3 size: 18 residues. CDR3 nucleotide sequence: TGTGCCAGCAGCGTAGCACCCCAGGTGGCAGCCTCTGGAAACACCATATATTTT. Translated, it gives CASSVAPQVAASGNTIYF.